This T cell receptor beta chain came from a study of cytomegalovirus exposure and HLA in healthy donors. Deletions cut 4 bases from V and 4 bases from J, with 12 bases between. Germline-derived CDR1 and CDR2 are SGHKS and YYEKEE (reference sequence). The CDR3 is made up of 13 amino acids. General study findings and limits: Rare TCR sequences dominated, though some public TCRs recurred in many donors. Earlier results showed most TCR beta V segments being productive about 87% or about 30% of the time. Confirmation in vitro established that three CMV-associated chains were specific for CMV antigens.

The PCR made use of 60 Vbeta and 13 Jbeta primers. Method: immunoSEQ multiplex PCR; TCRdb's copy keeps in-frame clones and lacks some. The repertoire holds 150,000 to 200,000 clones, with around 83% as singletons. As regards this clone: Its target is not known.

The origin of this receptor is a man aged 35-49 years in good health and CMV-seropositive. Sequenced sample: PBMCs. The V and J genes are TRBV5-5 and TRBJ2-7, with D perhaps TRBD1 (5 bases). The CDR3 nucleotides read TGTGCCAGCAGCCAGACAGTCGGGTACGAGCAGTACTTC. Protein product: CASSQTVGYEQYF.